The 18 T cell receptor beta chains in this list originate from one sample, sequenced in a study of cytomegalovirus exposure and HLA in healthy donors. This PCR relied on a set of 60 Vbeta primers and 13 Jbeta primers. Repertoires were generated with immunoSEQ multiplex PCR, while TCRdb's copy carries only in-frame clones and drops some. The sample contains under 200,000 clones, roughly 80% of which appear only once. The sequenced material came from PBMCs. The receptors originated from a man between 40 and 49 years old in good health and CMV-seronegative.

This sequence joins TRBV6-1 and TRBJ2-1; D remains unclear. Looked up from germline, CDR1 is MNHNS and CDR2 is SASEGT. The CDR3 covers 13 residues. V dropped 1 base and J dropped 7 bases, with 8 bases sitting between them. CDR3 protein: CASSEGPGNEQFF. The CDR3 DNA is TGTGCCAGCAGTGAAGGGCCCGGGAATGAGCAGTTCTTC.

CDR3 residues: CASSLAPMGAEAFF. CDR3 nucleotides: TGCGCCAGCAGCTTGGCCCCGATGGGCGCTGAAGCTTTCTTT. The rearrangement joins TRBV5-1 to TRBJ1-1, with no clear D. Trimming pared 0 bases from V and 6 bases from J, leaving 12 bases between. Germline-derived CDR1 and CDR2 are SGHRS and YFSETQ. CDR3 length equals 14 residues.

V usage is TRBV5-6 and J usage is TRBJ2-7; TRBD1 agrees at 7 bases. Germline CDR1 and CDR2: SGHDT and YYEEEE. The CDR3 runs 17 residues. After removal of 3 bases from V and 2 bases from J, the junction contained 14 bases not matched to a gene. CDR3 nucleotide sequence: TGTGCCAGCAGCTCCCAAGAGACAGGGTTTATCGCCTACGAGCAGTACTTC. This encodes CASSSQETGFIAYEQYF.

The genes are TRBV9 and TRBJ1-6, with a weak D call TRBD1 (6 bases). Looked up from germline, CDR1 is SGDLS and CDR2 is YYNGEE. The CDR3 runs 17 residues. V lost 4 bases and J 4 bases, leaving 18 bases between the germline ends. In nucleotides, the CDR3 is TGTGCCAGCAGCCCAGGGGACACCAAGCAGTATAATTCACCCCTCCACTTT. It translates to CASSPGDTKQYNSPLHF.

The rearrangement joins TRBV6-5 to TRBJ2-7; 9 bases line up with TRBD1. Germline lookup yields CDR1 MNHEY and CDR2 SVGAGI. V shed 7 bases, J shed 3 bases, and the junction held 1 base outside the gene matches. The CDR3 sequence is 12 residues long. The CDR3, as DNA: TGTGCCAGCATGGGACAGGGCTACGAGCAGTACTTC. Translating gives CASMGQGYEQYF.

This clone has more than one count but fewer than ten. This sequence joins TRBV19 and TRBJ2-5; 7 bases agree with TRBD2. Germline V CDR1 and CDR2: LNHDA, SQIVND (reference sequence). After removal of 3 bases from V and 10 bases from J, the junction contained 11 bases not matched to a gene. The CDR3 runs to 14 residues. For the CDR3, the DNA is TGTGCCAGTAGTATTGGCGGGGGAGGCGGGGACCAGTACTTC. Amino acid sequence: CASSIGGGGGDQYF.

This chain links TRBV7-9 with TRBJ2-5; 9 bases align to TRBD1. Germline V gene data show CDR1 as SEHNR and CDR2 as FQNEAQ (reference sequence). This CDR3 contains 15 residues. V dropped 5 bases and J dropped 5; count of bases not matched to a gene: 9. Here the CDR3 reads CASSRNDRGRETQYF. CDR3 DNA sequence: TGTGCCAGCAGCAGAAACGACAGGGGGAGGGAGACCCAGTACTTC.

The chain joins TRBV7-6 to TRBJ2-7; D is possibly TRBD2 (6 bases). The V and J ends lost 6 bases and 5 bases respectively, with 11 bases between them. The germline gives CDR1 SGHVS, CDR2 FNYEAQ. The CDR3 extends over 12 amino acids. The CDR3 DNA reads TGTGCCAGCAGTTTTGGGGAGGACGAGCAGTACTTC. It yields the protein CASSFGEDEQYF.

This CDR3 is CASSMIDSPLHF. CDR3 nucleotide sequence: TGTGCCAGTAGTATGATAGATTCACCCCTCCACTTT. V gene TRBV19 combines with J gene TRBJ1-6; D unresolved. V shed 3 bases and J shed 8 bases, with 5 bases lying between them. The germline V gene has CDR1 LNHDA and CDR2 SQIVND (reference sequence). CDR3 length equals 12 residues.

This chain links TRBV11-2 with TRBJ2-7; weak D call: TRBD1 (5 bases). The V end was cut by 5 bases, the J end by 0 bases, with 11 bases between. The CDR3 contains 14 residues. CDR1 SGHAT and CDR2 FQNNGV come from the germline V gene. The CDR3 region has the DNA TGTGCCAGCAGCCGCCTGCAGGGCTCCTACGAGCAGTACTTC. Translated: CASSRLQGSYEQYF.

The chain recombines TRBV7-9 with TRBJ1-6, with 8 bases lining up with TRBD1. Trimming at V came to 1 base and at J to 9 bases, leaving 5 bases not matched to a gene. Per the germline V gene, CDR1 is SEHNR and CDR2 is FQNEAQ (reference sequence). The CDR3 spans 15 residues. The DNA for the CDR3 is TGTGCCAGCAGCTTAGTAGACAGGGGAGGTTCACCCCTCCACTTT. As protein: CASSLVDRGGSPLHF.

V is TRBV4-1 and J is TRBJ1-4; 7 positions match TRBD1. J lost 7 bases, V lost 0 bases, and 8 bases had no gene match. Per the germline V gene, CDR1 is MGHRA and CDR2 is YSYEKL. The CDR3 runs to 16 residues. The CDR3: CASSQDPGQRSEKLFF. CDR3 in DNA: TGCGCCAGCAGCCAAGATCCGGGACAGAGATCTGAAAAACTGTTTTTT.

J is TRBJ2-3 and V is TRBV9; TRBD2 matches 8 bases. Germline lookup yields CDR1 SGDLS and CDR2 YYNGEE. The CDR3 loop spans 16 amino acids. After removal of 0 bases from V and 3 bases from J, the junction contained 6 bases not matched to a gene. CDR3 DNA: TGTGCCAGCAGCGTAGCCCTAGCGGGCATAACAGATACGCAGTATTTT. Encoded protein: CASSVALAGITDTQYF.

This chain uses TRBV19 with TRBJ1-5; tentatively, D is TRBD1 (5 bases). Germline CDR1 LNHDA, CDR2 SQIVND (reference sequence). V lost 7 bases and J lost 3, with 13 bases in between. The CDR3 has 14 amino acids. The CDR3 protein is CASTGTVINQPQHF. In nucleotides, the CDR3 is TGTGCCAGTACCGGGACTGTAATCAATCAGCCCCAGCATTTT.

The chain employs TRBV9 and TRBJ2-7; TRBD1 agrees at 7 bases. The germline CDR1 and CDR2 sequences are SGDLS and YYNGEE. The CDR3 length is 16 residues. The V segment lost 3 bases and the J segment 2 bases; nucleotides outside the gene matches: 11. The CDR3 DNA is TGTGCCAGCAGCGACCCGAGGGACAGCCCGCCCTACGAGCAGTACTTC. Residues: CASSDPRDSPPYEQYF.

This clone came up a few times. The chain recombines TRBV1 with TRBJ2-1; TRBD2, as called in the table, went unchecked against the DNA. TRBV1 is a pseudogene. This CDR3 region has 20 residues. The CDR3 region has the DNA TGCACCAGCAGCGTTCCCGGGACTAGCGGGGCTGCGGATAGTTTCAATGAGCAGTTCTTC. This gives the protein CTSSVPGTSGAADSFNEQFF.

The gene calls are TRBV6-4 and TRBJ1-5; tentatively, D is TRBD1 (5 bases). Germline CDR1 MRHNA, CDR2 SNTAGT. V was shortened by 5 bases and J by 2 bases, with 13 bases between the two germline ends. The CDR3 spans 15 residues. CDR3 sequence (DNA): TGTGCCAGCAGTCCCGAGGGAGGGGGCAATCAGCCCCAGCATTTT. Translating gives CASSPEGGGNQPQHF.

The rearrangement uses TRBV19 and TRBJ2-3, with D possibly being TRBD1 (6 bases). Germline CDR1 reads LNHDA; CDR2 reads SQIVND (reference sequence). The CDR3 is made up of 14 amino acids. V was clipped by 5 bases and J by 2 bases, with 11 bases between them. Written as DNA, the CDR3 is TGTGCCAGTAGTGCACAGGGAAACACAGATACGCAGTATTTT. It translates to CASSAQGNTDTQYF.